This entry describes one TCR beta chain. Its antigen is unknown. These data come from a study of T cell responses to AZD1222 COVID-19 vaccine. Study-wide results and limits: Compared with day 0, the breadth and depth of the Spike-specific TCR repertoire rose significantly after two doses of AZD1222. Baseline testing showed seropositivity in only a handful of AZD1222 recipients.

Produced via immunoSEQ multiplex PCR; TCRdb's table is partial and in-frame only. The sample has under 95,000 clones; approximately 83% are singletons. This clonotype originated in an adult in good health. This material consisted of peripheral blood, taken on day 0 of AZD1222 vaccination.

This CDR3 is CASSYDRVNTEAFF. The CDR3 DNA follows: TGTGCCAGTAGTTACGACAGGGTGAACACTGAAGCTTTCTTT. The chain has TRBV19 and TRBJ1-1, with 7 bases aligning to TRBD1. This CDR3 region has 14 residues. V was clipped by 5 bases and J by 0 bases; unmatched bases: 3. Germline CDR1 and CDR2: LNHDA and SQIVND (reference sequence).